A single T cell receptor beta chain is shown here with its context. The germline V gene encodes CDR1 MGHDK and CDR2 SYGVNS. CDR3 length: 17 amino acids. V lost 6 bases, J lost 0 bases, and 9 bases stayed unmatched. Per the original data handling: Nucleated cell counts were estimated from reference gene primer amplification. Sequenced by immunoSEQ multiplex PCR; TCRdb stores in-frame clones only, minus some. V, J and clone size are taken as reported in that table, and D and trimming were inferred from the DNA itself. The table shows over 75,000 clones, with just under 80% occurring only once. The entry originates in a study of blood T cell repertoires in COVID-19. For the study at large: Italy, Spain and the United States were the sources of the convalescent and acute COVID-19 samples. T cells, B-cell-depleted T cells, or PBMCs supplied cDNA or gDNA.

The chain joins TRBV25-1 to TRBJ2-1; TRBD2 matches at 9 bases. The specimen sequenced was peripheral blood. The receptor was isolated from a human donor in a cohort sampled during active COVID-19. The CDR3 coding sequence is TGTGCCAGCAGGTCGGGACTAGCTAGGAGCTCCTACAATGAGCAGTTCTTC. Its protein product is CASRSGLARSSYNEQFF.